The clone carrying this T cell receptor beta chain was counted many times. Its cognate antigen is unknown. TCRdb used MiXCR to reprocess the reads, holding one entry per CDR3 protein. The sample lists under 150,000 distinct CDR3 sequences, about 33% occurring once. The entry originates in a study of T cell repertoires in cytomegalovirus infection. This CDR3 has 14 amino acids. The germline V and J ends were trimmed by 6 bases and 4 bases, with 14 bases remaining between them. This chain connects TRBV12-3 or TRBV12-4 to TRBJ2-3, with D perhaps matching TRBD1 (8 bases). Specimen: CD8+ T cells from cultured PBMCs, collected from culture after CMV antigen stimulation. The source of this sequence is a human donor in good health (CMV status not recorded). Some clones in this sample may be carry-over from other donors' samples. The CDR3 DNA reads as TGTGCCAGCAGCGGACAGGGAGGGGCAGATACGCAGTATTTT. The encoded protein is CASSGQGGADTQYF.